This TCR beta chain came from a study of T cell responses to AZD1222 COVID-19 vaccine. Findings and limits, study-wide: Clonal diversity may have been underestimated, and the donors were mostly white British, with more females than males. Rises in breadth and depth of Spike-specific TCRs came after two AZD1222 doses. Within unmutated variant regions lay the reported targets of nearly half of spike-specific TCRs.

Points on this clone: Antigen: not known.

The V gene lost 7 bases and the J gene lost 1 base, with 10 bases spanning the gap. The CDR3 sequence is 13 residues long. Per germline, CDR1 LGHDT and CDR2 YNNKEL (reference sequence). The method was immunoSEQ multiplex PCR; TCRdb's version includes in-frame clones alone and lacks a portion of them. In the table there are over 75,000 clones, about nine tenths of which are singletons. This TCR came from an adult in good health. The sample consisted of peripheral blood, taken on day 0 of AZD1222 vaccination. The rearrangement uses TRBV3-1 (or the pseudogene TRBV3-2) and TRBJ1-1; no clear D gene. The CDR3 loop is CASTRTENTEAFF. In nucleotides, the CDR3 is TGTGCCAGCACCCGGACGGAGAACACTGAAGCTTTCTTT.